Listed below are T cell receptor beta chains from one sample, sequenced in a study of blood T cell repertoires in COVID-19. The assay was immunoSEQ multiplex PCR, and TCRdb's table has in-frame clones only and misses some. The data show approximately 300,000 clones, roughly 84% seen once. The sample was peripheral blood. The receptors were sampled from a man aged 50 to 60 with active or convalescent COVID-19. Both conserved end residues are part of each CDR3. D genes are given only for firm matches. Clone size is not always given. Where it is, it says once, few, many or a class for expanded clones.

CDR3 DNA: TGTGCCAGCTCTGCGGGGGGGAACGGCAATCAGCCCCAGCATTTT
CDR3 protein: CASSAGGNGNQPQHF
clone size: once
J gene: TRBJ1-5
D gene: -
V gene: TRBV18

CDR3 DNA: TGTGCCAGCAGCCGGGTTGAGGCCTCCTACGAGCAGTACTTC
CDR3 protein: CASSRVEASYEQYF
clone size: -
J gene: TRBJ2-7
D gene: -
V gene: TRBV3-1/TRBV3-2

CDR3 DNA: TGTGCCAGCAAGAAAGGGCTAGCGGACTCCTACGAGCAGTACTTC
CDR3 protein: CASKKGLADSYEQYF
clone size: few
J gene: TRBJ2-7
D gene: -
V gene: TRBV21-1

CDR3 DNA: TGTGCCAGCAGTTCCATCGGGACTAGCGGGCGGGAGCAGTACTTC
CDR3 protein: CASSSIGTSGREQYF
clone size: -
J gene: TRBJ2-7
D gene: TRBD2
V gene: TRBV28

CDR3 DNA: TGTGCCAGCAGTTATGCAGCAGGGTATGGCTACACCTTC
CDR3 protein: CASSYAAGYGYTF
clone size: -
J gene: TRBJ1-2
D gene: -
V gene: TRBV25-1

CDR3 DNA: TGCGCCAGCAGCTCCACAGGGGGGCCTGAAGCTTTCTTT
CDR3 protein: CASSSTGGPEAFF
clone size: few
J gene: TRBJ1-1
D gene: TRBD1
V gene: TRBV5-1

CDR3 DNA: TGTGCCAGCAGCCCGCTAGCGGGAGTATACACCGGGGAGCTGTTTTTT
CDR3 protein: CASSPLAGVYTGELFF
clone size: -
J gene: TRBJ2-2
D gene: TRBD2
V gene: TRBV11-2

CDR3 DNA: TGCGCCAGCCGCTTACTAGCGGGGAATTACAATGAGCAGTTCTTC
CDR3 protein: CASRLLAGNYNEQFF
clone size: -
J gene: TRBJ2-1
D gene: TRBD2
V gene: TRBV5-1

CDR3 DNA: TGCGCCAGCAGCTTGGCGAGACAGGGGGAAAAACTGTTTTTT
CDR3 protein: CASSLARQGEKLFF
clone size: -
J gene: TRBJ1-4
D gene: TRBD1
V gene: TRBV5-1

CDR3 DNA: TGTGCCAGCAGGCCCAGGACAGGGGTATACAGCACTGAAGCTTTCTTT
CDR3 protein: CASRPRTGVYSTEAFF
clone size: -
J gene: TRBJ1-1
D gene: TRBD1
V gene: TRBV2

CDR3 DNA: TGTGCCAGCGCCGCTGGCGGGGGAACCTACGAGCAGTACTTC
CDR3 protein: CASAAGGGTYEQYF
clone size: -
J gene: TRBJ2-7
D gene: TRBD2
V gene: TRBV11-3

CDR3 DNA: TGTGCCAGCAGCTTGGGTGGCAGGTCCAATCAGCCCCAGCATTTT
CDR3 protein: CASSLGGRSNQPQHF
clone size: -
J gene: TRBJ1-5
D gene: -
V gene: TRBV5-8

CDR3 DNA: TGTGCCAGCTCACAGGGACAGGGAGATACTGAAGCTTTCTTT
CDR3 protein: CASSQGQGDTEAFF
clone size: many
J gene: TRBJ1-1
D gene: TRBD1
V gene: TRBV18

CDR3 DNA: TGTGCCAGCAGTTTATATATCTCCTACGAGCAGTACTTC
CDR3 protein: CASSLYISYEQYF
clone size: -
J gene: TRBJ2-7
D gene: -
V gene: TRBV28

CDR3 DNA: TGTGCCAGCAGCTTAAGCGGGGGGACCAATGAGCAGTTCTTC
CDR3 protein: CASSLSGGTNEQFF
clone size: -
J gene: TRBJ2-1
D gene: TRBD2
V gene: TRBV11-3

CDR3 DNA: TGTGCCAGCTCACCCACCGGGTCACCTAACTATGGCTACACCTTC
CDR3 protein: CASSPTGSPNYGYTF
clone size: -
J gene: TRBJ1-2
D gene: -
V gene: TRBV18

CDR3 DNA: TGCGCCAGCAGCCAAGCCGGCAGGGCAATCAATCAGCCCCAGCATTTT
CDR3 protein: CASSQAGRAINQPQHF
clone size: -
J gene: TRBJ1-5
D gene: -
V gene: TRBV4-1

CDR3 DNA: TGTGCCAGTAGTGGAAGTCGGGACAGGGGTTTAAAACTGTTTTTT
CDR3 protein: CASSGSRDRGLKLFF
clone size: -
J gene: TRBJ1-4
D gene: TRBD1
V gene: TRBV19

CDR3 DNA: TGTGCCAGCAGCTTAGGGGGACAGGGTTTAGGTCAGCCCCAGCATTTT
CDR3 protein: CASSLGGQGLGQPQHF
clone size: -
J gene: TRBJ1-5
D gene: TRBD1
V gene: TRBV7-2

CDR3 DNA: TGTGCCAGCAGTTTACCCCAGGCGGGTTACACTGAAGCTTTCTTT
CDR3 protein: CASSLPQAGYTEAFF
clone size: -
J gene: TRBJ1-1
D gene: -
V gene: TRBV28

CDR3 DNA: TGTGCCAGCAGTTTACTCCAGGGGGTAAGCTATGGCTACACCTTC
CDR3 protein: CASSLLQGVSYGYTF
clone size: -
J gene: TRBJ1-2
D gene: TRBD1
V gene: TRBV28

CDR3 DNA: TGTGCCAGCATTACTCAGGGACAGGGGTATGGCTACACCTTC
CDR3 protein: CASITQGQGYGYTF
clone size: few
J gene: TRBJ1-2
D gene: TRBD1
V gene: TRBV6-5

CDR3 DNA: TGTGCCTGGAGTGTGGTCAGGGGATTGAGCTACACCTTC
CDR3 protein: CAWSVVRGLSYTF
clone size: -
J gene: TRBJ1-2
D gene: -
V gene: TRBV30

CDR3 DNA: TGCGCCAGCAGCTCCACAGGGAACACCGGGGAGCTGTTTTTT
CDR3 protein: CASSSTGNTGELFF
clone size: few
J gene: TRBJ2-2
D gene: -
V gene: TRBV5-1

CDR3 DNA: TGTGCCAGTAGTCAAAGACAGACCGGGGAGCTGTTTTTT
CDR3 protein: CASSQRQTGELFF
clone size: -
J gene: TRBJ2-2
D gene: -
V gene: TRBV19

CDR3 DNA: TGTGCCAGCAGTTACAGTTTCGCTATGCAACTGGATGAAAAACTGTTTTTT
CDR3 protein: CASSYSFAMQLDEKLFF
clone size: -
J gene: TRBJ1-4
D gene: -
V gene: TRBV6-2/TRBV6-3

CDR3 DNA: TGTGCCACCAGTGGGGGGCGAGGGTACGCGAACACCGGGGAGCTGTTTTTT
CDR3 protein: CATSGGRGYANTGELFF
clone size: -
J gene: TRBJ2-2
D gene: -
V gene: TRBV24-1

CDR3 DNA: TGTGCCAGCAGTGAGGGACAGGGACTATACGAGCAGTACTTC
CDR3 protein: CASSEGQGLYEQYF
clone size: once
J gene: TRBJ2-7
D gene: TRBD1
V gene: TRBV6-1

CDR3 DNA: TGTGCCAGCAGTGCGAACTATGGCTACACCTTC
CDR3 protein: CASSANYGYTF
clone size: -
J gene: TRBJ1-2
D gene: -
V gene: TRBV2

CDR3 DNA: TGTGCCACCAGTGATTTTTTAGCGGGGGGGCCTGATACGCAGTATTTT
CDR3 protein: CATSDFLAGGPDTQYF
clone size: -
J gene: TRBJ2-3
D gene: TRBD2
V gene: TRBV24-1

CDR3 DNA: TGTGCCAGCAGCCGAAAGGGGACAGCAAACATTCAGTACTTC
CDR3 protein: CASSRKGTANIQYF
clone size: -
J gene: TRBJ2-4
D gene: TRBD1
V gene: TRBV5-6

CDR3 DNA: TGTGCCAGCGGACAGGGGCTCACTGAAGCTTTCTTT
CDR3 protein: CASGQGLTEAFF
clone size: once
J gene: TRBJ1-1
D gene: TRBD1
V gene: TRBV28

CDR3 DNA: TGTGCCAGCAGTGCGATCCGGGGAACAGAGTATGGCTACACCTTC
CDR3 protein: CASSAIRGTEYGYTF
clone size: once
J gene: TRBJ1-2
D gene: -
V gene: TRBV28

CDR3 DNA: TGCGCCAGCAGCCTACAACCAAGGGGGAATCAGCCCCAGCATTTT
CDR3 protein: CASSLQPRGNQPQHF
clone size: -
J gene: TRBJ1-5
D gene: -
V gene: TRBV4-1

CDR3 DNA: TGTGCCAGCAGCTACGACAGGAACACTGAAGCTTTCTTT
CDR3 protein: CASSYDRNTEAFF
clone size: -
J gene: TRBJ1-1
D gene: -
V gene: TRBV7-2

CDR3 DNA: TGCGCCAGCAGTGAGTCCTTTACGACCTGGACAGGGAACTACGAGCAGTACTTC
CDR3 protein: CASSESFTTWTGNYEQYF
clone size: -
J gene: TRBJ2-7
D gene: TRBD1
V gene: TRBV10-2

CDR3 DNA: TGTGCCAGCAGCCCGGGACAGTTATACGGCTACACCTTC
CDR3 protein: CASSPGQLYGYTF
clone size: few
J gene: TRBJ1-2
D gene: TRBD1
V gene: TRBV5-6

CDR3 DNA: TGTGCCTGGAGTGTATCGGGGTCAGGCGAAAAACTGTTTTTT
CDR3 protein: CAWSVSGSGEKLFF
clone size: -
J gene: TRBJ1-4
D gene: -
V gene: TRBV30

CDR3 DNA: TGTGCCAGCAGCGTCAGACTAGCGGGAGATACGCAGTATTTT
CDR3 protein: CASSVRLAGDTQYF
clone size: -
J gene: TRBJ2-3
D gene: TRBD2
V gene: TRBV9

CDR3 DNA: TGTGCCAGCAGCGCCCCGGGACAGCTGTTCTATGGCTACACCTTC
CDR3 protein: CASSAPGQLFYGYTF
clone size: -
J gene: TRBJ1-2
D gene: TRBD1
V gene: TRBV9

CDR3 DNA: TGCAGTGCTAGTCCGCAGGGAAAGTATCAGCCCCAGCATTTT
CDR3 protein: CSASPQGKYQPQHF
clone size: -
J gene: TRBJ1-5
D gene: -
V gene: TRBV20-1

CDR3 DNA: TGTGCCAGCAGCCTGACGGGGTTCATCACCGGGGAGCTGTTTTTT
CDR3 protein: CASSLTGFITGELFF
clone size: once
J gene: TRBJ2-2
D gene: -
V gene: TRBV5-5

CDR3 DNA: TGTGCCAGCAGCGCATTAAACAGGGACAGGTACGAGCAGTACTTC
CDR3 protein: CASSALNRDRYEQYF
clone size: -
J gene: TRBJ2-7
D gene: TRBD1
V gene: TRBV11-2

CDR3 DNA: TGTGCCAGCAGTTACCCGACTAGCGGGGGGGGGATGGATACGCAGTATTTT
CDR3 protein: CASSYPTSGGGMDTQYF
clone size: -
J gene: TRBJ2-3
D gene: TRBD2
V gene: TRBV6-2/TRBV6-3

CDR3 DNA: TGTGCCAGCAGCTTGGGACAGAACTATGGCTACACCTTC
CDR3 protein: CASSLGQNYGYTF
clone size: -
J gene: TRBJ1-2
D gene: TRBD1
V gene: TRBV7-9

CDR3 DNA: TGTGCCAGCAGCTGGGGGACAGGGTTTGTATGGGCCCAGCATTTT
CDR3 protein: CASSWGTGFVWAQHF
clone size: -
J gene: TRBJ1-5
D gene: TRBD1
V gene: TRBV7-8

CDR3 DNA: TGTGCCAGCAGTCCCTCTAGCGGGGGGTACTACAATGAGCAGTTCTTC
CDR3 protein: CASSPSSGGYYNEQFF
clone size: -
J gene: TRBJ2-1
D gene: TRBD2
V gene: TRBV6-2/TRBV6-3

CDR3 DNA: TGTGCCTGGAGTGTACCCCCAGGGTGGACTGAAGCTTTCTTT
CDR3 protein: CAWSVPPGWTEAFF
clone size: -
J gene: TRBJ1-1
D gene: -
V gene: TRBV30

CDR3 DNA: TGTGCCAGTAGCGAGGACACCGCGAACACCGGGGAGCTGTTTTTT
CDR3 protein: CASSEDTANTGELFF
clone size: -
J gene: TRBJ2-2
D gene: -
V gene: TRBV19

CDR3 DNA: TGTGCCAGCAGCTGGGGCCGTCAGGACTACGAGCAGTACTTC
CDR3 protein: CASSWGRQDYEQYF
clone size: -
J gene: TRBJ2-7
D gene: -
V gene: TRBV28

CDR3 DNA: TGTGCCAGTAGCCTGGCCGCCGGAGGTAAAAGTCCGACTTTT
CDR3 protein: CASSLAAGGKSPTF
clone size: -
J gene: TRBJ1-4
D gene: -
V gene: TRBV19

CDR3 DNA: TGTGCCAGCAGCTTCCAGGGAAATCTTAATTCACCCCTCCACTTT
CDR3 protein: CASSFQGNLNSPLHF
clone size: -
J gene: TRBJ1-6
D gene: -
V gene: TRBV6-5